The 23 T cell receptor beta chains presented below share a single source sample, sequenced in a study of blood T cell repertoires in COVID-19. Produced via immunoSEQ multiplex PCR; TCRdb's table is partial and in-frame only. The data contain tens of thousands of clones, approximately 83% of them singletons. Sample: peripheral blood. The receptors come from a man aged 80 or over with acute or convalescent COVID-19.

This sequence joins TRBV5-1 and TRBJ2-3; D ambiguous. Trimming left V 0 bases short and J 0 bases short, with 11 bases between. The CDR3 sequence is 16 residues long. Germline CDR1 and CDR2: SGHRS and YFSETQ. The CDR3, as DNA: TGCGCCAGCAGCTTGGGTCCCCTACCGAGCACAGATACGCAGTATTTT. This encodes CASSLGPLPSTDTQYF. Variable domain in full (rest from reference TRBV5-1 and TRBJ2-3): KAGVTQTPRYLIKTRGQQVTLSCSPISGHRSVSWYQQTPGQGLQFLFEYFSETQRNKGNFPGRFSGRQFSNSRSEMNVSTLELGDSALYLCASSLGPLPSTDTQYFGPGTRLTVL.

This clone was observed a few times. This rearrangement joins TRBV7-2 to TRBJ1-1; 7 bases are shared with TRBD1. The V gene end was trimmed by 5 bases and the J gene end by 0 bases; junction bases not matched to a gene: 12. Germline values: CDR1 SGHTA, CDR2 FQGNSA. This CDR3 region has 17 residues. The CDR3 nucleotides read TGTGCCAGCAGCCCGGAGGACAGGAGAAATTTGAACACTGAAGCTTTCTTT. Amino acids: CASSPEDRRNLNTEAFF.

This clone came up a few times. The gene calls are TRBV5-1 and TRBJ1-3, with 8 bases identical to TRBD1. Germline V gene sequence: CDR1 SGHRS, CDR2 YFSETQ. There are 14 residues in the CDR3. V trimming: 1 base; J trimming: 4 bases; junction bases outside the gene matches: 1. This chain's CDR3 is CASSLWTGGNTIYF. DNA of the CDR3: TGCGCCAGCAGCTTGTGGACAGGGGGAAACACCATATATTTT.

The V call is TRBV19, the J call TRBJ2-5, with 12 nucleotides matching TRBD1. The CDR3 sequence is 16 residues long. Germline V CDR1 and CDR2: LNHDA, SQIVND (reference sequence). V lost 3 bases and J lost 5; bases outside the gene matches: 7. CDR3: CASSIAGTGGTETQYF. Written as DNA, the CDR3 is TGTGCCAGTAGTATCGCCGGGACAGGGGGCACGGAGACCCAGTACTTC. Combining the CDR3 with reference TRBV19 and TRBJ2-5 gives the whole variable domain DGGITQSPKYLFRKEGQNVTLSCEQNLNHDAMYWYRQDPGQGLRLIYYSQIVNDFQKGDIAEGYSVSREKKESFPLTVTSAQKNPTAFYLCASSIAGTGGTETQYFGPGTRLLVL.

The chain couples TRBV29-1 to TRBJ2-7, with a possible D match to TRBD2 (5 bases). The CDR3 has 13 amino acids. CDR1 and CDR2 (germline): SQVTM, ANQGSEA. Trimming shortened V by 3 bases and J by 5 bases, and 14 bases separated the two germline ends. The CDR3 spells CSVDSGLAHEQYF. The CDR3 nucleotides read TGCAGCGTTGATTCGGGGTTGGCGCACGAGCAGTACTTC.

The chain carries TRBV5-3 and TRBJ1-1; TRBD1 might be the D (5 bases). TRBV5-3 has ORF status, its function being uncertain. Trimming took off 0 bases at V and 8 bases at J, with 11 bases between the two ends. The CDR3 consists of 13 residues. In nucleotides, the CDR3 is TGTGCCAGAAGCTTGGAGGGGCGGGAGGAAGCTTTCTTT. This translates into CARSLEGREEAFF.

This clone was found a few times. The V and J genes are TRBV4-2 and TRBJ1-2; no clear D. With 7 bases removed from V and 1 base from J, the gap between germline ends came to 16 bases. Germline loops: CDR1 LGHNA, CDR2 YNFKEQ. The CDR3 sequence is 15 residues long. The CDR3 is CASTREAGVNYGYTF. Here the CDR3 DNA reads TGTGCCAGCACAAGAGAGGCGGGCGTTAACTATGGCTACACCTTC.

In its sample, this clone was seen once. The chain employs TRBV18 and TRBJ2-1; tentatively, D is TRBD1 (6 bases). Trimming took 2 bases from V and 10 from J, leaving 18 bases between them. CDR3 size: 15 residues. Germline CDR1 KGHSH, CDR2 LQKENI. CDR3 nucleotide sequence: TGTGCCAGCTCACCAGAACTACAGGGTCTTGGGGAGCAGTTCTTC. Translated: CASSPELQGLGEQFF.

This chain connects TRBV10-3 to TRBJ2-4; D possibly corresponds to TRBD1 (7 bases). V was cut by 2 bases and J by 2 bases, with 10 bases left in between. This CDR3 is built from 15 residues. Germline CDR1 and CDR2: ENHRY and SYGVKD. This chain's CDR3 is CAISEAGGSKNIQYF. As DNA, the CDR3 is TGTGCCATCAGTGAGGCAGGGGGGTCCAAAAACATTCAGTACTTC.

V gene TRBV6-2 or TRBV6-3 combines with J gene TRBJ1-5; 9 bases line up with TRBD1. This CDR3 contains 16 residues. The V gene end was trimmed by 1 base and the J gene end by 2 bases; junction bases not matched to a gene: 3. Germline CDR1 and CDR2: MNHEY and SVGEGT. The CDR3 bases are TGTGCCAGCAGTTACTACAGGGGGCTTGGCAATCAGCCCCAGCATTTT. It specifies CASSYYRGLGNQPQHF.

The table lists this clone with a few counts. V is TRBV6-5 and J is TRBJ2-1; D remains unclear. CDR3 size: 14 residues. Germline lookup yields CDR1 MNHEY and CDR2 SVGAGI. Trimming removed 9 bases from V and 3 bases from J, with 15 bases in between. CDR3 loop: CASSPFEVYNEQFF. The DNA of the CDR3 is TGTGCCAGTAGTCCGTTCGAGGTCTACAATGAGCAGTTCTTC.

The genes are TRBV2 and TRBJ2-2; the match to TRBD2 covers 10 bases. V lost 2 bases to trimming and J lost 4 bases; unmatched junction nucleotides: 7. This CDR3 is 17 amino acids long. Germline CDR1 is SNHLY and CDR2 is FYNNEI. CDR3 DNA: TGTGCCAGCAGTGAATGGGGACTAGCGAGGGGCACCGGGGAGCTGTTTTTT. Its protein product is CASSEWGLARGTGELFF.

The chain carries TRBV7-2 and TRBJ2-7; D possibly corresponds to TRBD1 (6 bases). V lost 0 bases and J lost 4, with 7 bases in between. CDR3 length equals 13 residues. Germline V lookup: CDR1 SGHTA, CDR2 FQGNSA. The CDR3 is CASSLARGYEQYF. In DNA, the CDR3 is TGTGCCAGCAGCTTAGCGAGGGGGTACGAGCAGTACTTC.

This clone showed up just a few times. V and J are TRBV6-6 and TRBJ2-7; tentative D call: TRBD1 (6 bases). The CDR3 totals 12 residues. V was shortened by 0 bases and J by 7 bases, with 7 bases between the two germline ends. The germline CDR1 and CDR2 sequences are MNHNY and SVGAGI (reference sequence). CDR3: CASSYSQGEQYF. The CDR3 DNA sequence: TGTGCCAGCAGTTACTCGCAGGGGGAGCAGTACTTC.

J is TRBJ1-2 and V is TRBV19, with a possible D match to TRBD1 (5 bases). Looked up from germline, CDR1 is LNHDA and CDR2 is SQIVND (reference sequence). This CDR3 comprises 14 residues. The V end lost 6 bases, the J end lost 2 bases, and 13 bases lay between the germline ends. CDR3 nucleotides: TGTGCCAGTAGATTGGAGACAGTGAACTATGGCTACACCTTC. This encodes CASRLETVNYGYTF.

The CDR3 is CASEDREYGELFF. The CDR3 DNA reads TGTGCCAGCGAGGACAGGGAATACGGGGAGCTGTTTTTT. The J gene is TRBJ2-2, the V gene TRBV2; TRBD1 matches 8 bases. Germline lookup yields CDR1 SNHLY and CDR2 FYNNEI. J gave up 7 bases and V 8 bases, and 6 bases lay outside the gene matches. This CDR3 is 13 amino acids long.

This clone was picked up one time. V usage is TRBV29-1 and J usage is TRBJ2-1, with TRBD2 identical over 9 bases. Germline V gives CDR1 SQVTM, CDR2 ANQGSEA. V shed 7 bases, J shed 3 bases, and the junction held 4 bases outside the gene matches. This CDR3 contains 13 residues. The chain's CDR3 is CSARTSVYNEQFF. Written as DNA, the CDR3 is TGCAGCGCACGGACTAGCGTCTACAATGAGCAGTTCTTC.

The V and J genes are TRBV28 and TRBJ1-1; the D is unclear. This CDR3 has 10 amino acids. Germline CDR1 is MDHEN and CDR2 is SYDVKM. Trimming removed 7 bases at V and 8 bases at J, with 8 bases between. CDR3 protein: CASTSREAFF. CDR3 sequence (DNA): TGTGCCAGCACCTCTAGGGAAGCTTTCTTT.

The V gene is TRBV4-3, the J gene TRBJ1-4; 8 bases align to TRBD1. CDR1 and CDR2 (germline): LGHNA, YSLEER. V was clipped by 1 base and J by 13 bases; unmatched bases: 11. The CDR3 has 15 amino acids. In nucleotides, the CDR3 is TGCGCCAGCAGCCAAGCCGGGACAGGATTCGTCAGACTGTTTTTT. It encodes CASSQAGTGFVRLFF.

The chain links TRBV2 to TRBJ2-2; D unclear. The CDR3 is 14 residues long. Germline CDR1 reads SNHLY; CDR2 reads FYNNEI. V lost 7 bases and J 3 bases, leaving 12 bases between the germline ends. CDR3 amino acids: CASIMIQYTGELFF. CDR3 nucleotides: TGTGCCAGCATAATGATTCAGTACACCGGGGAGCTGTTTTTT.

The rearrangement joins TRBV6-2 or TRBV6-3 to TRBJ1-2, with 7 nucleotides matching TRBD1. J gave up 1 base and V 0 bases, and 8 bases lay outside the gene matches. The V gene's germline CDR1 is MNHEY and CDR2 SVGEGT. The CDR3 sequence is 17 residues long. The CDR3 loop is CASSYSSRDSLNYGYTF. DNA of the CDR3: TGTGCCAGCAGTTACTCGAGCCGGGACAGCCTTAACTATGGCTACACCTTC.

This rearrangement joins TRBV28 to TRBJ1-1; 7 bases agree with TRBD1. The germline gives CDR1 MDHEN, CDR2 SYDVKM. V lost 6 bases to trimming and J lost 4 bases; unmatched junction nucleotides: 5. The CDR3 runs 13 residues. CDR3 loop: CASRHNRGTEAFF. DNA of the CDR3: TGTGCCAGCAGGCATAACAGGGGCACTGAAGCTTTCTTT. Full variable domain (remainder filled in from reference TRBV28 and TRBJ1-1): DVKVTQSSRYLVKRTGEKVFLECVQDMDHENMFWYRQDPGLGLRLIYFSYDVKMKEKGDIPEGYSVSREKKERFSLILESASTNQTSMYLCASRHNRGTEAFFGQGTRLTVV.

The chain recombines TRBV6-2 or TRBV6-3 with TRBJ1-1, with TRBD1 identical over 8 bases. Looked up from germline, CDR1 is MNHEY and CDR2 is SVGEGT. The CDR3 is made up of 17 amino acids. V gave up 3 bases and J gave up 2 bases; unmatched junction bases: 11. DNA of the CDR3: TGTGCCAGCAGTTATAACAGGGGGTTGGGAATCAACACTGAAGCTTTCTTT. Translated, it gives CASSYNRGLGINTEAFF.